A single sample is the source of the 15 T cell receptor beta chains below, sequenced in a study of read filtering for tumor transcriptome and immune sequencing. Molecular barcoded adaptors covering alpha/delta and beta/gamma chains were used on approximately 400 ng RNA. TCRdb called the reads again in MiXCR, with one record for every CDR3 protein. Of 60,000 to 75,000 distinct CDR3 sequences detected, around 19% appear once; the ten largest clones hold roughly a tenth. The sequencing input was a population of CD138-negative cells sorted from bone marrow. The source of these receptors is a donor over 35 with multiple myeloma.

This clonotype was seen many times. V gene TRBV3-1 combines with J gene TRBJ2-7; D possibly corresponds to TRBD2 (5 bases). V lost 0 bases and J lost 1, with 16 bases in between. CDR1 is LGHDT and CDR2 is YNNKEL in the germline V gene (reference sequence). The CDR3 spans 17 residues. CDR3 amino acids: CASSQDPGYPISYEQYF. The CDR3 coding sequence is TGTGCCAGCAGCCAAGATCCGGGATACCCGATATCCTACGAGCAGTACTTC.

This clonotype came up many times. J is TRBJ2-1 and V is TRBV7-9; tentatively, D is TRBD2 (6 bases). CDR3 size: 17 residues. Per the germline V gene, CDR1 is SEHNR and CDR2 is FQNEAQ (reference sequence). Trimming cost V 5 bases and J 5 bases, with 22 bases left between them. CDR3 nucleotides: TGTGCCAGCAGCCCCCTCGGGATCGGGGGAATCCACAATGAGCAGTTCTTC. Its translation: CASSPLGIGGIHNEQFF.

CDR3 amino acids: CASSPTGHSGNTIYF. The DNA of the CDR3 is TGTGCCAGCTCACCGACAGGACACTCTGGAAACACCATATATTTT. V and J are TRBV18 and TRBJ1-3, with D perhaps matching TRBD1 (6 bases). V was cut by 3 bases and J by 0 bases, with 9 bases left in between. This CDR3 spans 15 amino acids. Looked up from germline, CDR1 is KGHSH and CDR2 is LQKENI.

This clonotype has just a few counts. The J gene is TRBJ2-5, the V gene TRBV20-1, with D tentatively TRBD2 (7 bases). V lost 3 bases, J lost 1 base, and 18 bases lay in between. The CDR3 totals 16 residues. Germline V gene lookup returns CDR1 DFQATT and CDR2 SNEGSKA (reference sequence). CDR3 protein: CSASLEGGGPQETQYF. DNA of the CDR3: TGCAGTGCTAGTTTAGAAGGGGGGGGGCCCCAAGAGACCCAGTACTTC.

This clonotype was observed many times. This sequence joins TRBV19 and TRBJ2-2; tentative D call: TRBD1 (6 bases). This CDR3 region has 14 residues. CDR1 is LNHDA, CDR2 SQIVND, per germline (reference sequence). The V end was cut by 7 bases, the J end by 0 bases, with 9 bases between. CDR3 in DNA: TGTGCCAGTACTGGACAGACGAACACCGGGGAGCTGTTTTTT. This codes for CASTGQTNTGELFF.

This clonotype rates as medium-sized. The chain recombines TRBV14 with TRBJ1-6; 7 positions match TRBD1. The CDR3 extends over 15 amino acids. Germline CDR1 reads SGHDN; CDR2 reads FVKESK. The J segment lost 7 bases and the V segment lost 1 base, leaving 4 bases of the junction unmatched. The CDR3 bases are TGTGCCAGCAGCCAAGTACAGGGGCGAAATTCACCCCTCCACTTT. This sequence encodes CASSQVQGRNSPLHF.

This clonotype was counted many times. The chain has TRBV6-5 and TRBJ2-3, with D possibly being TRBD1 or TRBD2 (5 bases each). This CDR3 has 15 amino acids. Germline lookup yields CDR1 MNHEY and CDR2 SVGAGI. The germline V and J ends were trimmed by 4 bases and 1 base, with 12 bases remaining between them. CDR3 residues: CASSSLGRGTDTQYF. The CDR3 DNA sequence: TGTGCCAGCAGTTCTTTGGGACGGGGCACAGATACGCAGTATTTT.

The rearrangement links TRBV20-1 to TRBJ2-1; 14 bases match TRBD2. V dropped 8 bases and J dropped 7; count of bases not matched to a gene: 10. This CDR3 region has 15 residues. The germline V gene has CDR1 DFQATT and CDR2 SNEGSKA (reference sequence). The CDR3 DNA reads TGCAGTTTGCCGACCGGGACTAGCGGGAGTAATGAGCAGTTCTTC. This codes for CSLPTGTSGSNEQFF.

In this sample, this clonotype turned up many times. The rearrangement links TRBV20-1 to TRBJ2-3; 14 bases map to TRBD2. The CDR3 sequence is 19 residues long. Germline CDR1 is DFQATT and CDR2 is SNEGSKA (reference sequence). The V and J ends lost 5 bases and 1 base, in that order; junction bases with no gene match: 14. DNA for the CDR3: TGCAGTGCTTCCGGGACTAGCGGGGGACCAATTAGAGGCACAGATACGCAGTATTTT. Amino acids: CSASGTSGGPIRGTDTQYF.

This clonotype was detected ten times or more. The rearrangement joins TRBV29-1 to TRBJ2-7, with TRBD2 as a possible D gene (6 bases). The CDR3 contains 12 residues. Germline CDR1 is SQVTM and CDR2 is ANQGSEA. Trimming left V 7 bases short and J 2 bases short, with 12 bases between. CDR3 protein: CSGGDGPYEQYF. The CDR3 DNA reads as TGCAGCGGGGGGGACGGCCCCTACGAGCAGTACTTC.

The table lists this clonotype with a few counts. The gene calls are TRBV28 and TRBJ2-2, with a possible D match to TRBD2 (5 bases). The V and J ends lost 6 bases and 7 bases respectively, with 15 bases between them. The CDR3 runs 14 residues. Looked up from germline, CDR1 is MDHEN and CDR2 is SYDVKM. CDR3: CASRPERFSGELFF. As DNA, the CDR3 is TGTGCCAGCAGACCCGAGCGGTTCAGCGGGGAGCTGTTTTTT.

This clonotype was observed at least ten times. The chain is built from TRBV28 and TRBJ2-7, with D perhaps given as TRBD1 or TRBD2 (5 bases each). V was clipped by 7 bases and J by 5 bases, with 18 bases between them. This CDR3 spans 14 amino acids. From germline, CDR1 is MDHEN and CDR2 SYDVKM. CDR3 sequence (DNA): TGTGCCAGCACCCAAGGGTTAGGGACCGACGAGCAGTACTTC. Its protein is CASTQGLGTDEQYF. Combining the CDR3 with reference TRBV28 and TRBJ2-7 gives the whole variable domain DVKVTQSSRYLVKRTGEKVFLECVQDMDHENMFWYRQDPGLGLRLIYFSYDVKMKEKGDIPEGYSVSREKKERFSLILESASTNQTSMYLCASTQGLGTDEQYFGPGTRLTVT.

This clonotype was observed many times. The CDR3 here is CSVELQETQYF. The CDR3 coding sequence is TGCAGCGTTGAACTACAGGAGACCCAGTACTTC. The V gene is TRBV29-1, the J gene TRBJ2-5; D is undetermined. V lost 2 bases to trimming and J lost 5 bases, with 6 bases between them. The germline V gene encodes CDR1 SQVTM and CDR2 ANQGSEA. The CDR3 contains 11 residues.

Remarks on this clonotype: Likely a read error: the CDR3 ends without its conserved phenylalanine or tryptophan. The chain links TRBV5-1 to TRBJ2-1, with TRBD2 matching 16 bases. The CDR3 has 16 amino acids. CDR1 is SGHRS and CDR2 is YFSETQ in the germline V gene. J lost 8 bases, V lost 4 bases, and 6 bases had no gene match. For the CDR3, the DNA is TGCGCCAGCAGCAAGGGACTAGCGGGAGGGCATCATGAGCAGTTCTTG. Its protein is CASSKGLAGGHHEQFL.

As to this clonotype: At one of its ends the junction is not consistent with the germline gene, which may arise from a read error. The CDR3, as DNA: TGTGCCGGCAGCCCCGGGAGCTCCTACGAGCAGTACTTC. Its protein product is CAGSPGSSYEQYF. The chain recombines TRBV2 with TRBJ2-7, with a tentative D call TRBD2 (6 bases). The CDR3 totals 13 residues. The germline V gene has CDR1 SNHLY and CDR2 FYNNEI.